The clone carrying this T cell receptor beta chain was seen many times. The target antigen is unknown. The CDR3 totals 15 residues. Per the germline V gene, CDR1 is SGHVS and CDR2 is FQNEAQ. After removal of 5 bases from V and 2 bases from J, the junction contained 7 bases not matched to a gene. This sample stems from a study of T cells in Graves' hyperthyroidism and ophthalmopathy. RNA transcripts gave rise to amplified TCR beta CDR3 regions. Using the HTBI primer set, a first-round RT-PCR was run on the TCR CDR3. Using its own MiXCR run on the multiplex PCR reads, TCRdb lists one record per CDR3 protein. Of 660,000 or so distinct CDR3 sequences listed, 45% were seen once; the top ten hold less than 9%. Regarding the study as a whole: A 13 V-J signature model discriminated ophthalmopathy versus stable hyperthyroidism. Ophthalmopathy, which appeared later, was predicted by the model a median approximately 6 months before onset.

Sequences were obtained from peripheral blood or thyroid tissue (not recorded which). This receptor was taken from an adult man with Graves' disease, either hyperthyroidism or ophthalmopathy (not recorded which). The chain uses TRBV7-8 and TRBJ2-5; 8 bases agree with TRBD1. The CDR3 DNA is TGTGCCAGCAGCATCGGGACAGGACGACAAGAGACCCAGTACTTC. Translation: CASSIGTGRQETQYF.